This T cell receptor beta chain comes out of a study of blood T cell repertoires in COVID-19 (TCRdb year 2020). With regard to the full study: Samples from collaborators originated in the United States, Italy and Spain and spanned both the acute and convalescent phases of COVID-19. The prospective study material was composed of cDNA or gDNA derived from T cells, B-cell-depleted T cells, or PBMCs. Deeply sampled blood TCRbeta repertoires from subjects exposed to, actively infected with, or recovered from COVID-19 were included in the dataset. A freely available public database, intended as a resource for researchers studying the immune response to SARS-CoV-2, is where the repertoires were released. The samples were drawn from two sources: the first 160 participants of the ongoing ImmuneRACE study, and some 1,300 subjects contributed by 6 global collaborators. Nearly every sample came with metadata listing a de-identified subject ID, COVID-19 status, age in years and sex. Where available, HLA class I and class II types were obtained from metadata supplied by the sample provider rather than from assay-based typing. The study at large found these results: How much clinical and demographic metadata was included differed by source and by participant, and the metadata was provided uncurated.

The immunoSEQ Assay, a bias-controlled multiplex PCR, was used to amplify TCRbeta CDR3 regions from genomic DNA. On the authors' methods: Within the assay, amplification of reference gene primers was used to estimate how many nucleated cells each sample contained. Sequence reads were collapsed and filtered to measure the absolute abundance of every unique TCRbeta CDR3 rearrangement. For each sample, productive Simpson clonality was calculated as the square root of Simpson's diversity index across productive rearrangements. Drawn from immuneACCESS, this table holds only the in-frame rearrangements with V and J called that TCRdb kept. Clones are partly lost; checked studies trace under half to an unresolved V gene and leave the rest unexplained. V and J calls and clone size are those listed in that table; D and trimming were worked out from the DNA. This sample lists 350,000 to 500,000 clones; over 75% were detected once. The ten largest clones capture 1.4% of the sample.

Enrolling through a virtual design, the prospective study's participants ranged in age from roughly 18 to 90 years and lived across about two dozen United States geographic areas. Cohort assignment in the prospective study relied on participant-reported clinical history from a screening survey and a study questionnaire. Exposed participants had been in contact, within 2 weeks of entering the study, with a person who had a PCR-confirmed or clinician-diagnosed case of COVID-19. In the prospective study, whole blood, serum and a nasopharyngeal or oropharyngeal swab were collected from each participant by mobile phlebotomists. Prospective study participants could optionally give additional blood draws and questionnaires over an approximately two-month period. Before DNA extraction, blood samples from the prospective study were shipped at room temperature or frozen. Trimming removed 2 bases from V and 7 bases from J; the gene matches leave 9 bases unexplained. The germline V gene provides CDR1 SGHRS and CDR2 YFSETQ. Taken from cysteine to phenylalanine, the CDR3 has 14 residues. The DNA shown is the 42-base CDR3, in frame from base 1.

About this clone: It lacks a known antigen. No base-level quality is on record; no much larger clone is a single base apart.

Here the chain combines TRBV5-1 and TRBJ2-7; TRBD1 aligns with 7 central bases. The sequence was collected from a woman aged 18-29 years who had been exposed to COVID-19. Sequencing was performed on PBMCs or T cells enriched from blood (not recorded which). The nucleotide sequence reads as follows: TGCGCCAGCAGCTTTGGACAGGTATTGAATGAGCAGTACTTC. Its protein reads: CASSFGQVLNEQYF.